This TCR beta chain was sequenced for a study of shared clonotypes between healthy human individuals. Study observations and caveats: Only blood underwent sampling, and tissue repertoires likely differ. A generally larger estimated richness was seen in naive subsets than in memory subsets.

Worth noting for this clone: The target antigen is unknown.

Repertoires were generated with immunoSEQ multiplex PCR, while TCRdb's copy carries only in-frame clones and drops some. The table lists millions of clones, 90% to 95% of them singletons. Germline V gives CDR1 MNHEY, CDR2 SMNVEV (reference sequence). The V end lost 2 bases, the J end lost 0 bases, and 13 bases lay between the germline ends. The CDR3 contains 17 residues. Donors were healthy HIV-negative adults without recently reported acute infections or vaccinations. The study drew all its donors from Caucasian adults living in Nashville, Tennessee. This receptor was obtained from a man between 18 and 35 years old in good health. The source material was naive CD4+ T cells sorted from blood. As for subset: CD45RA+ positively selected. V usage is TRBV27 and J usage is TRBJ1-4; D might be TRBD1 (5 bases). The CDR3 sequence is CASSLVVGGATNEKLFF. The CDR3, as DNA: TGTGCCAGCAGTTTAGTTGTGGGGGGTGCAACTAATGAAAAACTGTTTTTT. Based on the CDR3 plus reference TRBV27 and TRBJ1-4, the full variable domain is EAQVTQNPRYLITVTGKKLTVTCSQNMNHEYMSWYRQDPGLGLRQIYYSMNVEVTDKGDVPEGYKVSRKEKRNFPLILESPSPNQTSLYFCASSLVVGGATNEKLFFGSGTQLSVL.